This TCR beta chain was identified in a study of a mutant IDH1 vaccine in newly diagnosed glioma. Looking at the study overall: There were about 60% males and around 38% females among treated patients, whose mean age was approximately 41 years. Receipt of radiotherapy, temozolomide, or both preceded the study, and most received both. Scheduled at week 35, visit V12 preceded visit V13, held at week 47.

V lost 1 base and J lost 3; bases outside the gene matches: 2. Germline assignment: CDR1 SNHLY and CDR2 FYNNEI. This CDR3 region has 15 residues. Clones were sequenced by immunoSEQ multiplex PCR, and TCRdb holds only the in-frame ones, with some missing. The data show around 69,000 clones, around nine tenths seen once. Time point of the sample: week 35, safety follow-up. A single vaccine dose contained 300 ug of mutant IDH1 20-mer peptide, and topical imiquimod was used with it. Note on this clone: The antigen remains unidentified.

The sequence was obtained from a man aged 25-40 years with glioma. Sequenced here: PBMCs, sampled from a glioma patient whose treatment included an IDH1 peptide vaccine. The V call is TRBV2, the J call TRBJ2-2; 7 bases align to TRBD2. The chain's CDR3 is CASSEVGRDTGELFF. The CDR3 DNA reads as TGTGCCAGCAGTGAAGTAGGGAGGGACACCGGGGAGCTGTTTTTT.